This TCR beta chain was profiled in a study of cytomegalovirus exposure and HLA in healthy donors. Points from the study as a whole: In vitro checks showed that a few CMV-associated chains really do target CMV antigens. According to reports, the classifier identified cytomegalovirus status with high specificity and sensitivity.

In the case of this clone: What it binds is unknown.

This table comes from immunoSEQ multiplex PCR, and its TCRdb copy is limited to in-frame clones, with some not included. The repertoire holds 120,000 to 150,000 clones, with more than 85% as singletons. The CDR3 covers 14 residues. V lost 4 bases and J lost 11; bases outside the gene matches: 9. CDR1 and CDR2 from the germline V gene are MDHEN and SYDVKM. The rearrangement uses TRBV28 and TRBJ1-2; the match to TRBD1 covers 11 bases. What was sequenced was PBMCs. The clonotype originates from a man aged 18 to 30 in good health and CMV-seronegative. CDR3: CASSSSGQGARYTF. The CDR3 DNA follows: TGTGCCAGCAGTTCCTCTGGACAGGGGGCTCGATACACCTTC.